The 27 T cell receptor beta chains reported below all come from one sample, sequenced in a study of CD8+ T cells in alopecia areata (dated 2018 in TCRdb). According to the study, the label for this sample's time point signals: baseline before oral tofacitinib. Library prep was done by the immunoSEQ multiplex PCR assay. RNA was extracted from all samples and reverse transcribed into cDNA, which served as template for TCR sequencing. TCRdb limited this immuneACCESS table to in-frame rearrangements with V and J called. A share of clones is missing; checked studies link under half to unresolved V genes, and the rest is unexplained. The sample table contains fewer than 200,000 clones; only one count was recorded for 59% of them. The top ten clonotypes cover about 14% of the sample. The specimen comprised CD4+ T cells sorted from blood, sampled at week 0. Receptors were obtained from a human donor with alopecia areata.

About this clone: Other DNA variants within this sample encode the same CDR3. The rearrangement joins TRBV6-5 to TRBJ1-1; perhaps TRBD1 as D (5 bases). The CDR3 consists of 13 residues. The germline V and J ends were trimmed by 2 bases and 1 base, with 5 bases remaining between them. The V gene's germline CDR1 is MNHEY and CDR2 SVGAGI. The CDR3, as DNA: TGTGCCAGCAGTTACGGACAGAACACTGAAGCTTTCTTT. Translating it yields CASSYGQNTEAFF.

This clone turned up a few times. V usage is TRBV29-1 and J usage is TRBJ2-5; 7 bases align to TRBD2. CDR3 length: 15 residues. After removal of 5 bases from V and 0 bases from J, the junction contained 9 bases not matched to a gene. Per germline, CDR1 SQVTM and CDR2 ANQGSEA. Here the CDR3 reads CSVPSWGGDQETQYF. CDR3 DNA: TGCAGCGTTCCCTCCTGGGGAGGGGACCAAGAGACCCAGTACTTC.

V gene TRBV4-2 combines with J gene TRBJ2-7; D unclear. Trimming pared 0 bases from V and 3 bases from J, leaving 12 bases between. Germline CDR1 and CDR2: LGHNA and YNFKEQ. There are 15 residues in the CDR3. CDR3 nucleotides: TGTGCCAGCAGCCAAGATCTTACTAACAGCTACGAGCAGTACTTC. It is translated as CASSQDLTNSYEQYF.

The chain carries TRBV2 and TRBJ1-2; TRBD1 aligns across 9 bases. The CDR3 runs to 14 residues. V gave up 6 bases and J gave up 4 bases; unmatched junction bases: 6. The germline gives CDR1 SNHLY, CDR2 FYNNEI. The CDR3 is CASSSGTGPYGYTF. CDR3 nucleotide sequence: TGTGCCAGCAGCTCCGGGACAGGGCCCTATGGCTACACCTTC. The full variable domain, its missing parts supplied by reference TRBV2 and TRBJ1-2, is EPEVTQTPSHQVTQMGQEVILRCVPISNHLYFYWYRQILGQKVEFLVSFYNNEISEKSEIFDDQFSVERPDGSNFTLKIRSTKLEDSAMYFCASSSGTGPYGYTFGSGTRLTVV.

The rearrangement joins TRBV7-9 to TRBJ2-5; D might be TRBD2 (6 bases). Germline V CDR1 and CDR2: SEHNR, FQNEAQ (reference sequence). The CDR3 is made up of 14 amino acids. With 3 bases removed from V and 0 bases from J, the gap between germline ends came to 8 bases. CDR3 nucleotides: TGTGCCAGCAGCTTTGGGGGGTACCAAGAGACCCAGTACTTC. As protein: CASSFGGYQETQYF.

In this sample, this clone turned up a few times. The sample contains more than one DNA sequence encoding this CDR3. This sequence joins TRBV5-1 and TRBJ2-7; D could derive from TRBD1 or TRBD2 (5 bases each). V shed 1 base and J shed 2 bases, with 10 bases lying between them. Germline V gives CDR1 SGHRS, CDR2 YFSETQ. This CDR3 contains 14 residues. The CDR3 reads CASSLSPGPYEQYF. Written as DNA, the CDR3 is TGCGCCAGCAGCTTGTCGCCGGGGCCCTACGAGCAGTACTTC.

The V gene is TRBV6-5, the J gene TRBJ1-2; D is ambiguous. The germline V gene encodes CDR1 MNHEY and CDR2 SVGAGI. This CDR3 is 12 amino acids long. The ends were cut back, 6 bases at V and 5 bases at J, with 10 bases in the middle. CDR3 bases: TGTGCCAGCAGCTCCGGATCATATGGCTACACCTTC. The encoded protein is CASSSGSYGYTF.

V is TRBV19 and J is TRBJ1-6, with D maybe TRBD1 (5 bases). Trimming cost V 7 bases and J 7 bases, with 17 bases left between them. CDR3 length: 15 amino acids. Germline V lookup: CDR1 LNHDA, CDR2 SQIVND (reference sequence). The CDR3 DNA follows: TGTGCCAGTACCGGACGGGCCGAGGGGAATTCACCCCTCCACTTT. It is translated as CASTGRAEGNSPLHF.

The chain uses TRBV2 and TRBJ2-6; a weak D match, TRBD1 (5 bases). V lost 1 base, J lost 0 bases, and 10 bases lay in between. The CDR3 sequence is 17 residues long. Germline assignment: CDR1 SNHLY and CDR2 FYNNEI. The chain's CDR3 is CASSEGTTASGANVLTF. The CDR3 bases are TGTGCCAGCAGTGAAGGGACGACAGCCTCTGGGGCCAACGTCCTGACTTTC.

The chain carries TRBV4-1 and TRBJ2-5, with D hard to call. Trimming removed 0 bases from V and 7 bases from J, with 9 bases in between. Germline CDR1 MGHRA, CDR2 YSYEKL. CDR3 length equals 13 residues. The DNA for the CDR3 is TGCGCCAGCAGCCAAGACAACGTGGGGACCCAGTACTTC. Translation gives CASSQDNVGTQYF.

The chain combines TRBV29-1 with TRBJ2-1, with TRBD2 matching 8 bases. CDR3 length: 16 amino acids. Germline assignment: CDR1 SQVTM and CDR2 ANQGSEA. V lost 1 base to trimming and J lost 1 base; unmatched junction nucleotides: 6. DNA for the CDR3: TGCAGCGTTGAAGGGCGGGGACTAGAGTCCTACAATGAGCAGTTCTTC. Translated, it gives CSVEGRGLESYNEQFF.

The chain carries TRBV11-1 and TRBJ2-5; TRBD1 is a possible D gene (6 bases). Germline V gene lookup returns CDR1 SGHAT and CDR2 FQDESV (reference sequence). The ends were cut back, 2 bases at V and 7 bases at J, with 11 bases in the middle. This CDR3 is 13 amino acids long. The CDR3 bases are TGTGCCAGCAGCTTAACAGGGTCGGGGACCCAGTACTTC. Its protein is CASSLTGSGTQYF.

This chain connects TRBV29-1 to TRBJ2-7; no reliable D call. The V and J ends lost 5 bases and 5 bases respectively, with 10 bases between them. CDR3 length: 11 residues. Germline V CDR1 and CDR2: SQVTM, ANQGSEA. This CDR3 is CSVRGVDEQYF. The DNA of the CDR3 is TGCAGCGTTCGTGGAGTGGACGAGCAGTACTTC.

V gene TRBV4-2 combines with J gene TRBJ2-7; D perhaps matches TRBD2 (6 bases). The CDR3 covers 16 residues. V lost 0 bases, J lost 1 base, and 13 bases lay in between. CDR1 is LGHNA and CDR2 is YNFKEQ in the germline V gene. CDR3 residues: CASSQDRRGSSYEQYF. CDR3 DNA: TGTGCCAGCAGCCAAGATCGGCGGGGAAGTTCCTACGAGCAGTACTTC.

V is TRBV10-3 and J is TRBJ2-4; D could derive from TRBD1 or TRBD2 (7 bases each). Germline V CDR1 and CDR2: ENHRY, SYGVKD. Trimming stripped 3 bases from V and 8 bases from J, with 14 bases between. The CDR3 spans 14 residues. The CDR3 DNA is TGTGCCATCAGTGAAACAGGGGAGGGGGACATTCAGTACTTC. Translation gives CAISETGEGDIQYF.

This CDR3 is CSGGRSSYEQYF. CDR3 nucleotide sequence: TGCAGCGGTGGCAGGTCCTCCTACGAGCAGTACTTC. The chain combines TRBV29-1 with TRBJ2-7; D remains unclear. V was cut by 7 bases and J by 0 bases, with 10 bases left in between. The germline V gene has CDR1 SQVTM and CDR2 ANQGSEA. The CDR3 runs 12 residues.

V gene TRBV6-6 combines with J gene TRBJ2-3, with D uncertain. Trimming shortened V by 7 bases and J by 5 bases, and 16 bases separated the two germline ends. This CDR3 is built from 14 residues. Per the germline V gene, CDR1 is MNHNY and CDR2 is SVGAGI (reference sequence). The chain's CDR3 is CASTPDMGLDTQYF. DNA for the CDR3: TGTGCCAGCACTCCCGACATGGGTTTAGATACGCAGTATTTT.

This clone has more than one count but fewer than ten. V is TRBV18 and J is TRBJ1-4, with no clear D. The CDR3 sequence is 13 residues long. CDR1 KGHSH and CDR2 LQKENI come from the germline V gene. V lost 4 bases and J 7 bases, leaving 10 bases between the germline ends. CDR3 residues: CASSRDASEKLFF. DNA for the CDR3: TGTGCCAGCTCACGGGATGCTAGTGAAAAACTGTTTTTT.

This clone was seen a few times. The chain has TRBV2 and TRBJ2-1, with D uncertain. Per the germline V gene, CDR1 is SNHLY and CDR2 is FYNNEI. The CDR3 sequence is 14 residues long. V was trimmed by 6 bases and J by 5 bases, leaving 14 bases between them. As DNA, the CDR3 is TGTGCCAGCAGGGTTTCCCGTGCCCACAATGAGCAGTTCTTC. Its translation is CASRVSRAHNEQFF.

The chain links TRBV6-1 to TRBJ2-2; no reliable D call. The V end lost 7 bases, the J end lost 6 bases, and 12 bases lay between the germline ends. Germline V CDR1 and CDR2: MNHNS, SASEGT. This CDR3 is 13 amino acids long. This chain's CDR3 is CASTPGVPGELFF. DNA for the CDR3: TGTGCCAGCACTCCAGGAGTCCCCGGGGAGCTGTTTTTT.

The genes are TRBV30 and TRBJ2-3; D uncertain. This CDR3 region has 13 residues. Deletions cut 0 bases from V and 5 bases from J, with 9 bases between. CDR1 is GTSNPN, CDR2 SVGIG, per germline (reference sequence). The CDR3 nucleotides are TGTGCCTGGAGTGTACTCAGGTTAGATACGCAGTATTTT. Its protein product is CAWSVLRLDTQYF.

The chain has TRBV29-1 and TRBJ2-4; 9 positions agree with TRBD2. The CDR3 is made up of 15 amino acids. Trimming removed 4 bases from V and 2 bases from J; junction bases left unmatched: 6. Germline assignment: CDR1 SQVTM and CDR2 ANQGSEA. CDR3 sequence reads: CSVGGSGGTKNIQYF. CDR3 bases: TGCAGCGTTGGAGGTAGCGGGGGAACCAAAAACATTCAGTACTTC.

This chain links TRBV23-1 with TRBJ2-1, with 10 positions matching TRBD1. TRBV23-1 is annotated as an ORF whose role is uncertain. V gave up 7 bases and J gave up 8 bases; unmatched junction bases: 14. The CDR3 has 16 residues. The CDR3 reads CASKQPGTGDVYEQFF. The CDR3, as DNA: TGCGCCAGCAAACAGCCCGGGACAGGGGACGTCTATGAGCAGTTCTTC.

The gene calls are TRBV2 and TRBJ1-1, with TRBD1 as a possible D gene (6 bases). Germline CDR1 is SNHLY and CDR2 is FYNNEI. V was trimmed by 3 bases and J by 5 bases, leaving 13 bases between them. The CDR3 covers 14 residues. CDR3 region: CASSDPTGYTEAFF. CDR3 DNA: TGTGCCAGCAGTGACCCGACAGGATATACTGAAGCTTTCTTT.

The chain combines TRBV11-1 with TRBJ2-7; D unresolved. Trimming took off 5 bases at V and 5 bases at J, with 7 bases between the two ends. Per the germline V gene, CDR1 is SGHAT and CDR2 is FQDESV (reference sequence). This CDR3 region has 11 residues. DNA for the CDR3: TGTGCCAGCAGCGGAGTGGACGAGCAGTACTTC. As protein: CASSGVDEQYF.

This chain uses TRBV7-9 with TRBJ2-7, with 8 positions matching TRBD1. Losses at the gene ends were 5 bases for V and 2 bases for J; bases not matched to a gene: 5. The CDR3 totals 14 residues. Germline assignment: CDR1 SEHNR and CDR2 FQNEAQ (reference sequence). The CDR3 DNA is TGTGCCAGCAGCCGTCAGGGGGCGGCCTACGAGCAGTACTTC. Amino acid sequence: CASSRQGAAYEQYF. The full variable domain, with the rest looked up from reference TRBV7-9 and TRBJ2-7, is DTGVSQNPRHKITKRGQNVTFRCDPISEHNRLYWYRQTLGQGPEFLTYFQNEAQLEKSRLLSDRFSAERPKGSFSTLEIQRTEQGDSAMYLCASSRQGAAYEQYFGPGTRLTVT.

This clone was detected only a few times. V usage is TRBV7-9 and J usage is TRBJ1-1; D possibly corresponds to TRBD1 (6 bases). This CDR3 has 14 amino acids. Trimming removed 4 bases at V and 3 bases at J, with 12 bases between. Germline-derived CDR1 and CDR2 are SEHNR and FQNEAQ (reference sequence). The CDR3 DNA follows: TGTGCCAGCAGCTCCTGGGGGGGCTACACTGAAGCTTTCTTT. Amino acids: CASSSWGGYTEAFF.